This T cell receptor beta chain emerged from a study of blood T cell repertoires in COVID-19 (dated by TCRdb to 2020 to 2021). Regarding the complete study: The collaborator samples originated in the United States, Italy and Spain and spanned the acute and convalescent phases of COVID-19. The material from the prospective study consisted of cDNA or gDNA derived from T cells, B-cell-depleted T cells, or PBMCs. Subjects who had been exposed to COVID-19, were actively infected with it, or had recovered from it provided the deeply sampled blood TCRbeta repertoires that made up the dataset. The repertoires were released in a freely available public database intended as a resource for research on the immune response to SARS-CoV-2. The samples were drawn from the first 160 participants of the ongoing ImmuneRACE study and from 950 to 1,500 subjects provided by 6 global collaborators. Nearly every sample came with metadata listing a de-identified subject ID, COVID-19 status, age in years and sex. Where available, HLA class I and class II types were taken from metadata supplied by the sample provider and were not determined by assay-based typing. Findings and caveats that apply to the study as a whole: How much clinical and demographic metadata was included differed by source and by participant, and the metadata was provided uncurated.

Concerning this clone: The target of this receptor is not known. No base qualities exist here, and no much larger clone lies one base off it.

Participants in the prospective study were aged roughly 18 to 89 years, lived in 20 to 25 United States geographic areas, and enrolled through a virtual design. In the prospective study, participants were assigned to cohorts based on the clinical history participants reported in a screening survey and a study questionnaire. ImmuneRACE Cohort 3 recovered participants were defined by two consecutive negative NP/OP PCR tests, healthcare professional clearance, or symptom resolution. Each participant in the prospective study had whole blood, serum and a nasopharyngeal or oropharyngeal swab collected by mobile phlebotomists. Prospective study participants could optionally give additional blood draws and questionnaires over an approximately 2-month period. Blood samples from the prospective study were shipped frozen or at room temperature prior to DNA extraction. TCRbeta CDR3 regions were amplified from genomic DNA by means of the immunoSEQ Assay, a bias-controlled multiplex PCR. For the original study's pipeline: Nucleated cell counts per sample were estimated from amplification of reference gene primers within the assay. Sequence reads were collapsed and filtered to measure the absolute abundance of every unique TCRbeta CDR3 rearrangement. For each sample, productive Simpson clonality was calculated as the square root of Simpson's diversity index over productive rearrangements. The source is immuneACCESS, and TCRdb retained only in-frame sequences with V and J called. Part of the clones is not carried over; for the studies checked, unresolved V genes explain less than half of this, and the remainder is unexplained. Clone size and V and J calls were adopted from that table, with D and trimming inferred from the DNA. The sample table lists around 300,000 clones, over 85% of them with a count of one. 1.9% of the sample lies in the top ten.

This clonotype originated in a woman between 55 and 75 years old who had recovered from COVID-19. Sequencing input: PBMCs or T cells enriched from blood (not recorded which).

The CDR3 reads as follows: CASSLGGLNYGYTF. The nucleotide sequence is TGTGCCAGTAGTCTAGGAGGGTTAAACTATGGCTACACCTTC. The V and J genes are TRBV19 and TRBJ1-2; there is no confident call for the D gene. The CDR3 measures 14 amino acids from cysteine to phenylalanine. Solely the CDR3 DNA is kept, with 42 bases framed from the first base. V is reduced by 5 bases and J by 2 bases, leaving a spacing of 12 bases between them. The germline V gene (reference sequence) specifies LNHDA as CDR1 and SQIVND as CDR2.